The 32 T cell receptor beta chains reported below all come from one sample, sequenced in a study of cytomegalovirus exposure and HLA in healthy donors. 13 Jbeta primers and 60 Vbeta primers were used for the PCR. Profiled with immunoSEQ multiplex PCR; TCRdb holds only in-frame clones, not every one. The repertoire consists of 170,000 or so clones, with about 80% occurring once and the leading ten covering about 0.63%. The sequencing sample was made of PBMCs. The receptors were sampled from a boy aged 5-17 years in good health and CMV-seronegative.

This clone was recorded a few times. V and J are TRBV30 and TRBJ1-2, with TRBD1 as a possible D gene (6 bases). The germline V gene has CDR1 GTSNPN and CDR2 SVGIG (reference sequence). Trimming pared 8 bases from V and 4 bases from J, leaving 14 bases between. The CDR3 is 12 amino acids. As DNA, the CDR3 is TGTGCCCTAGGGGGGGGCGGCTATGGCTACACCTTC. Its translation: CALGGGGYGYTF.

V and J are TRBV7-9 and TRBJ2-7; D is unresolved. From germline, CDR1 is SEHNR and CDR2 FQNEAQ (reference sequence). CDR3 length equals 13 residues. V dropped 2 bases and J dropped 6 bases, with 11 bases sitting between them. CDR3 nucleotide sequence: TGTGCCAGCAGCTTAAACAGAATCCGCGAGCAGTACTTC. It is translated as CASSLNRIREQYF. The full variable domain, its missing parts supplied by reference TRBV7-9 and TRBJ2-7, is DTGVSQNPRHKITKRGQNVTFRCDPISEHNRLYWYRQTLGQGPEFLTYFQNEAQLEKSRLLSDRFSAERPKGSFSTLEIQRTEQGDSAMYLCASSLNRIREQYFGPGTRLTVT.

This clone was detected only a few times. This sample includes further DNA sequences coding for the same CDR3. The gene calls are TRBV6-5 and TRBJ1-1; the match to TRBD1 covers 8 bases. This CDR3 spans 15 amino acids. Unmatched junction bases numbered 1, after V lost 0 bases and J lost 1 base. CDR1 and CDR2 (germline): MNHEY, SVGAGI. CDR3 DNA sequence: TGTGCCAGCAGTTACTCACAGGGGGGGAACACTGAAGCTTTCTTT. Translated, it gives CASSYSQGGNTEAFF.

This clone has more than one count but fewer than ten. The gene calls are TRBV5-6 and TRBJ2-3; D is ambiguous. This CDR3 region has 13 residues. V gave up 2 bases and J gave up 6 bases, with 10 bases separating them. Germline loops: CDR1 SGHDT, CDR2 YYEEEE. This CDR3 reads CASSFAGEDTQYF. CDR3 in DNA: TGTGCCAGCAGCTTTGCCGGAGAGGATACGCAGTATTTT.

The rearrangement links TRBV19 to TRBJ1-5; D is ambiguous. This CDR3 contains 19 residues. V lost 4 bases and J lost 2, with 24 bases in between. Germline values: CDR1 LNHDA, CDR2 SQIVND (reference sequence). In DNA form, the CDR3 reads TGTGCCAGTAGTACAAATGCAGAGTTAACGCGTCGGGGCAATCAGCCCCAGCATTTT. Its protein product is CASSTNAELTRRGNQPQHF. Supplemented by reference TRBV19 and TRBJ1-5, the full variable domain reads DGGITQSPKYLFRKEGQNVTLSCEQNLNHDAMYWYRQDPGQGLRLIYYSQIVNDFQKGDIAEGYSVSREKKESFPLTVTSAQKNPTAFYLCASSTNAELTRRGNQPQHFGDGTRLSIL.

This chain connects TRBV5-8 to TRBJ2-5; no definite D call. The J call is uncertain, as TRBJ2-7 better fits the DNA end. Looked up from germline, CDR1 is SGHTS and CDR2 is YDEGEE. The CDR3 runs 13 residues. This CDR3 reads CAIRPETAYEQYF. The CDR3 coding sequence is TGTGCCATAAGGCCCGAGACTGCCTACGAGCAGTACTTC.

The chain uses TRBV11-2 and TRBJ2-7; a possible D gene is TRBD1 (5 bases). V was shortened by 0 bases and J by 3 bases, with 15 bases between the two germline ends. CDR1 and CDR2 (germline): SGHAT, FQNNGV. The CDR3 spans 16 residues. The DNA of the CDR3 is TGTGCCAGCAGCTTAGACAGGGCAGCGAGAGTCTACGAGCAGTACTTC. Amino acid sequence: CASSLDRAARVYEQYF.

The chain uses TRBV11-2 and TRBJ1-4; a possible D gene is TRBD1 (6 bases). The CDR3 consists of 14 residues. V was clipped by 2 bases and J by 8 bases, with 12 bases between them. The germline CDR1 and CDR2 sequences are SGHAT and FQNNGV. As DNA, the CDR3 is TGTGCCAGCAGCTTATACAGGGAGGGCGAAAAACTGTTTTTT. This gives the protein CASSLYREGEKLFF.

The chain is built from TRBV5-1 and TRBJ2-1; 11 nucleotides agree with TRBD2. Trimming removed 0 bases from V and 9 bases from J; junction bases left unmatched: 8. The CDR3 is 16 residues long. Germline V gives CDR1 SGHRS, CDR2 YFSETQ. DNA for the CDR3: TGCGCCAGCAGCTTGGAGGCTAGCGGGGGGCCTGGTGAGCAGTTCTTC. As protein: CASSLEASGGPGEQFF.

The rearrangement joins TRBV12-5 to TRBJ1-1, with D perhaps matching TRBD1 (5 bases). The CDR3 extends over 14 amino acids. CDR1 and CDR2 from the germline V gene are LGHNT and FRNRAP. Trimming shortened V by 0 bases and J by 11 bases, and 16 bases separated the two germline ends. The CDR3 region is CASGLVRVQGVAFF. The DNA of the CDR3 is TGTGCTAGTGGTTTGGTACGGGTCCAGGGTGTTGCTTTCTTT.

The CDR3 reads CASSQDGGPGGGLSEAFF. The CDR3 bases are TGCGCCAGCAGCCAAGATGGGGGTCCAGGGGGCGGTTTGTCTGAAGCTTTCTTT. This chain uses TRBV4-1 with TRBJ1-1, with 8 bases identical to TRBD1. V shed 0 bases, J shed 6 bases, and the junction held 15 bases outside the gene matches. The CDR3 is 18 amino acids. Germline assignment: CDR1 MGHRA and CDR2 YSYEKL.

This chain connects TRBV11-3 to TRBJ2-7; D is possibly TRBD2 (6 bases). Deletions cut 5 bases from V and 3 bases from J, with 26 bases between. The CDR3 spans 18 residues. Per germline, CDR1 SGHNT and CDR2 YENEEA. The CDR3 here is CASSRDDVRGLKDYEQYF. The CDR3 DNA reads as TGTGCCAGCAGCCGGGACGATGTGAGGGGACTGAAGGACTACGAGCAGTACTTC.

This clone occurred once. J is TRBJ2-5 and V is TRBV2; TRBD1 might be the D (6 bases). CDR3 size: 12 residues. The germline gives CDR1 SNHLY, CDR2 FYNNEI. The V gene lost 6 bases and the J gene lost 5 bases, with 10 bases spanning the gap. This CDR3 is CASSRRGETQYF. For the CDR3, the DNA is TGTGCCAGCAGCCGAAGGGGGGAGACCCAGTACTTC.

In nucleotides, the CDR3 is TGTGCCAGCAGTGGCCAGGGGGCACGAAACACTGAAGCTTTCTTT. This codes for CASSGQGARNTEAFF. This chain connects TRBV2 to TRBJ1-1; 8 positions match TRBD1. The CDR3 has 15 amino acids. Germline V gene lookup returns CDR1 SNHLY and CDR2 FYNNEI. V lost 4 bases to trimming and J lost 2 bases; unmatched junction nucleotides: 6.

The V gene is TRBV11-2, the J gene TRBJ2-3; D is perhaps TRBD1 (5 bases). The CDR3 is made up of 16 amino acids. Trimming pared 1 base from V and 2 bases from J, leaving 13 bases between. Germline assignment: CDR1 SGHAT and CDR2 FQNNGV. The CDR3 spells CASSLGQQGSTDTQYF. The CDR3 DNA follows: TGTGCCAGCAGCTTAGGACAGCAAGGATCCACAGATACGCAGTATTTT.

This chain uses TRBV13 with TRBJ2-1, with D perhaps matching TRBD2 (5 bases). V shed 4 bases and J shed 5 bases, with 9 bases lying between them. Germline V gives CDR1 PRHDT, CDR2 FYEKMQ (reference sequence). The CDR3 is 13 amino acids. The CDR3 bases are TGTGCCAGCAGCTGGCCACTAGACAATGAGCAGTTCTTC. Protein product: CASSWPLDNEQFF.

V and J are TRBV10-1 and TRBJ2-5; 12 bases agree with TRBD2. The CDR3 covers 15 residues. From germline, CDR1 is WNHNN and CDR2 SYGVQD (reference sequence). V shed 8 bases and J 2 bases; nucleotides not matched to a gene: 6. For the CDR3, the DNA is TGCGCCAGCGGCTCGACTAGCGGGGGACAAGAGACCCAGTACTTC. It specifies CASGSTSGGQETQYF.

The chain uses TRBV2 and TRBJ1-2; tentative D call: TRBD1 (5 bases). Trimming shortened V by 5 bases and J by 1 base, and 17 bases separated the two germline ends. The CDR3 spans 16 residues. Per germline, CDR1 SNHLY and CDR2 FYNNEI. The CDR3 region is CASSFTGGRVNYGYTF. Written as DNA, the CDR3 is TGTGCCAGCAGTTTTACGGGCGGCAGGGTTAACTATGGCTACACCTTC.

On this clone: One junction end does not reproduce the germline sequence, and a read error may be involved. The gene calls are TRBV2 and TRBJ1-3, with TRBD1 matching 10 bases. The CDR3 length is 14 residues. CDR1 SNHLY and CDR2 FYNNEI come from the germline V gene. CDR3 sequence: CAKTGGLDGSTIYF. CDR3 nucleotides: TGTGCCAAGACAGGGGGCCTCGATGGAAGCACCATATATTTT.

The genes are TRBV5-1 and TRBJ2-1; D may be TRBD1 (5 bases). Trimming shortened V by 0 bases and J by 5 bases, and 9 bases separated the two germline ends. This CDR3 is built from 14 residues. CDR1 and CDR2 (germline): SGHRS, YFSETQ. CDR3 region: CASSLVQGNNEQFF. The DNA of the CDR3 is TGCGCCAGCAGCTTGGTTCAGGGTAACAATGAGCAGTTCTTC.

The DNA of the CDR3 is TGTGCCAGCAGGGCCCCGGGACAGATCAATGAGCAGTTCTTC. This sequence encodes CASRAPGQINEQFF. The chain has TRBV6-5 and TRBJ2-1, with 7 bases identical to TRBD1. Germline V gene data show CDR1 as MNHEY and CDR2 as SVGAGI. Trimming cost V 6 bases and J 6 bases; bases outside gene matches: 8. The CDR3 has 14 residues.

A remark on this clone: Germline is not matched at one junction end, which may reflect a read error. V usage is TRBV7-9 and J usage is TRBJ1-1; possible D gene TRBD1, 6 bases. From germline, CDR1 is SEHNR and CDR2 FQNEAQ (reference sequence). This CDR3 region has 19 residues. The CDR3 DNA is TGTTCCAGCAGCCCCCTCACAGGGCCGTTGACAACCTGGAACACTGAAGCTTTCTTT. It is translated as CSSSPLTGPLTTWNTEAFF.

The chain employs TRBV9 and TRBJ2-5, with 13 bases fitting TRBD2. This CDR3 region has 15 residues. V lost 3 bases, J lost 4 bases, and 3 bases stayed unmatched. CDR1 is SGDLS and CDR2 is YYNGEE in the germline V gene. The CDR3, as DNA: TGTGCCAGCAGCGGGACTAGCGGGAGTTTAGAGACCCAGTACTTC. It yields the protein CASSGTSGSLETQYF.

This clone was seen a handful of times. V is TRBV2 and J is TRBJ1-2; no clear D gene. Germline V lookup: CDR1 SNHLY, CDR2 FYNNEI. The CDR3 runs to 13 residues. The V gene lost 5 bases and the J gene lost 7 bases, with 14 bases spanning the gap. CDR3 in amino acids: CASSSTPSGGYTF. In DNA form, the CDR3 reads TGTGCCAGCAGTAGCACCCCAAGCGGTGGCTACACCTTC.

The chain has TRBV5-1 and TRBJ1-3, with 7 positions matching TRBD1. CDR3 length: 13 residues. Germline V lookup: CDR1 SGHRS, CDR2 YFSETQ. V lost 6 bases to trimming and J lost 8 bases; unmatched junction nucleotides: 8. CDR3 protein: CASKIGGQDTIYF. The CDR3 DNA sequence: TGCGCCAGCAAAATAGGGGGCCAGGACACCATATATTTT.

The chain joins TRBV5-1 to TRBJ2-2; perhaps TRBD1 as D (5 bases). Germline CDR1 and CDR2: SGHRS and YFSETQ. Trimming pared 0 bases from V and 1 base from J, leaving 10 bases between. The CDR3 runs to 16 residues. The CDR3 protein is CASSLARTGNTGELFF. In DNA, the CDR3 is TGCGCCAGCAGCTTGGCCCGAACAGGGAACACCGGGGAGCTGTTTTTT. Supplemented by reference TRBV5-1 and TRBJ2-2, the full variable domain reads KAGVTQTPRYLIKTRGQQVTLSCSPISGHRSVSWYQQTPGQGLQFLFEYFSETQRNKGNFPGRFSGRQFSNSRSEMNVSTLELGDSALYLCASSLARTGNTGELFFGEGSRLTVL.

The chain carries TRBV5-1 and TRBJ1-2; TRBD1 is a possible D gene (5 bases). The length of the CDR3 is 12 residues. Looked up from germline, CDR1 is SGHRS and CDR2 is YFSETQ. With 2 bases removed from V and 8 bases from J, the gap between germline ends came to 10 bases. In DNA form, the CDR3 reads TGCGCCAGCAGCTTCGGGGGGAGCGGCTACACCTTC. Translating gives CASSFGGSGYTF.

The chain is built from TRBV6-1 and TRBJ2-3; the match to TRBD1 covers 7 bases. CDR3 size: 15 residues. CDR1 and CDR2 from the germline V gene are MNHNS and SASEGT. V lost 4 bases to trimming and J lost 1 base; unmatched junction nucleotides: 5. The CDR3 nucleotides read TGTGCCAGCAGTGGGCTAACAGGGGGCACAGATACGCAGTATTTT. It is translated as CASSGLTGGTDTQYF.

The CDR3 coding sequence is TGTGCCAGCAGCTTAGTAAGGAAATCACCGAGGGGCTACACCTTC. Protein product: CASSLVRKSPRGYTF. This chain uses TRBV7-2 with TRBJ1-2, with D hard to call. V gave up 1 base and J gave up 8 bases, with 17 bases separating them. Germline CDR1 is SGHTA and CDR2 is FQGNSA. This CDR3 is built from 15 residues.

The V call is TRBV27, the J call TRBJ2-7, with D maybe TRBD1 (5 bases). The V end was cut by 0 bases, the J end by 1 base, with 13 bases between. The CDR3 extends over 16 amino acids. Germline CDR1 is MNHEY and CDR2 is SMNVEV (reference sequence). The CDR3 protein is CASSLSVEGVSYEQYF. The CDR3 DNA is TGTGCCAGCAGTTTATCAGTAGAAGGGGTGTCCTACGAGCAGTACTTC.

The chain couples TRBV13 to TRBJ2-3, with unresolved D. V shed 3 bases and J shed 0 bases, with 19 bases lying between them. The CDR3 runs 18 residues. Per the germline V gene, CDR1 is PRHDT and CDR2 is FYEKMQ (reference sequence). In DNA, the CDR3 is TGTGCCAGCAGCTTCTTCACAGCTGGCTTCGGTAGCACAGATACGCAGTATTTT. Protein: CASSFFTAGFGSTDTQYF.

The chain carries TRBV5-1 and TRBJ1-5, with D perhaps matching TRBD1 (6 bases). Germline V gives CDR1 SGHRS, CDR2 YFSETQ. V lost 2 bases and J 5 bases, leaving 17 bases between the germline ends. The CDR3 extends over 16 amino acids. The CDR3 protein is CASSFGPLGAHQPQHF. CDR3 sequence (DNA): TGCGCCAGCAGCTTCGGTCCACTGGGGGCACATCAGCCCCAGCATTTT.